The 3 T cell receptor beta chains listed next were all sequenced from one sample in a study of identical twins. A single record per CDR3 protein comes from TCRdb applying MiXCR to the 5' RACE reads. The sample shows about 210,000 distinct CDR3 sequences, around 10% of them seen only once. What was sequenced was memory (CD45RO+) T cells sorted from blood. All receptors come from a young woman in good health.

This clonotype occurred a few times. The V call is TRBV7-9, the J call TRBJ2-7; possible D gene TRBD1, 5 bases. Per germline, CDR1 SEHNR and CDR2 FQNEAQ (reference sequence). V was pared by 5 bases and J by 5 bases, with 16 bases between. The CDR3 has 14 amino acids. CDR3 nucleotide sequence: TGTGCCAGCAGCCGAAACCAGGGTACCAACGAGCAGTACTTC. Translation gives CASSRNQGTNEQYF. Using reference TRBV7-9 and TRBJ2-7 for the parts outside the CDR3, the full variable domain is DTGVSQNPRHKITKRGQNVTFRCDPISEHNRLYWYRQTLGQGPEFLTYFQNEAQLEKSRLLSDRFSAERPKGSFSTLEIQRTEQGDSAMYLCASSRNQGTNEQYFGPGTRLTVT.

This clonotype was observed a few times. This chain connects TRBV19 to TRBJ1-1; D is possibly TRBD1 (5 bases). Trimming removed 5 bases at V and 0 bases at J, with 10 bases between. The germline gives CDR1 LNHDA, CDR2 SQIVND (reference sequence). This CDR3 region has 14 residues. Written as DNA, the CDR3 is TGTGCCAGTAGTTTTAGACAGTTGAACACTGAAGCTTTCTTT. Its protein product is CASSFRQLNTEAFF.

This clonotype was seen only a few times. The gene calls are TRBV20-1 and TRBJ2-1; the match to TRBD2 covers 8 bases. J gave up 9 bases and V 4 bases, and 8 bases lay outside the gene matches. The CDR3 has 13 residues. Per germline, CDR1 DFQATT and CDR2 SNEGSKA (reference sequence). The CDR3 DNA sequence: TGCAGTGCTATTCTAGCGGGCACGAGTGAGCAGTTCTTC. Its translation is CSAILAGTSEQFF.